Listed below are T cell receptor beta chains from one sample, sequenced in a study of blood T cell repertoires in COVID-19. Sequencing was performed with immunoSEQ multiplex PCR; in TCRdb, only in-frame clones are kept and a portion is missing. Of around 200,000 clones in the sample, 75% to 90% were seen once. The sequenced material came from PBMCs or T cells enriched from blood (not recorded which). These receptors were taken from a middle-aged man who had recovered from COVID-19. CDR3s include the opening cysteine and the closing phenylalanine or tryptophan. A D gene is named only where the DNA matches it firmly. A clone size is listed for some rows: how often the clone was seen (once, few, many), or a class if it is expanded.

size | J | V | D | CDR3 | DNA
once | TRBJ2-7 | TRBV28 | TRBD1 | CASSLDRAHEQYF | TGTGCCAGCAGCTTAGACAGGGCCCACGAGCAGTACTTC
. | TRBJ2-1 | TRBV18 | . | CASSPQPRNEQFF | TGTGCCAGCTCGCCTCAACCTAGGAATGAGCAGTTCTTC
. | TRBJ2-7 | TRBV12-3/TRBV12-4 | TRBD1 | CASSPGGYEQYF | TGTGCCAGCAGTCCAGGGGGCTACGAGCAGTACTTC
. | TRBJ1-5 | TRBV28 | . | CASTFSNQPQHF | TGTGCCAGCACGTTTAGCAATCAGCCCCAGCATTTT
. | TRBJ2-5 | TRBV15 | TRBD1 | CATSRDAAGTGGQETQYF | TGTGCCACCAGCAGAGATGCCGCCGGGACAGGGGGCCAAGAGACCCAGTACTTC
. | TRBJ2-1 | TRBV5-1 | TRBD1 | CASSPMGQGSFNEQFF | TGCGCCAGCAGCCCAATGGGACAGGGTAGTTTCAATGAGCAGTTCTTC
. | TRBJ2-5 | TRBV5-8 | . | CASNRWGSQETQYF | TGTGCCAGCAACCGGTGGGGCAGTCAAGAGACCCAGTACTTC
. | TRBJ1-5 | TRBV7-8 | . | CASSLVSNQPQHF | TGTGCCAGCAGCTTAGTAAGCAATCAGCCCCAGCATTTT
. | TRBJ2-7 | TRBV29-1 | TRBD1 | CSVEKQGANEQYF | TGCAGCGTTGAGAAACAGGGGGCAAACGAGCAGTACTTC
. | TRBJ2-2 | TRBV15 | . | CATSRQLTGELFF | TGTGCCACCAGCAGACAGTTGACCGGGGAGCTGTTTTTT
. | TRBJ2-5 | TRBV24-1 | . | CATSDFPRLGQETQYF | TGTGCCACCAGTGATTTTCCTCGACTAGGCCAAGAGACCCAGTACTTC
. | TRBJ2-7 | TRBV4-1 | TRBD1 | CASSQVRAGGTYEQYF | TGCGCCAGCAGCCAAGTTAGGGCAGGGGGCACATACGAGCAGTACTTC
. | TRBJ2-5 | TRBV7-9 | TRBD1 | CASSLPLLRGREETQYF | TGTGCCAGCAGCTTACCCTTACTCAGGGGGCGGGAAGAGACCCAGTACTTC
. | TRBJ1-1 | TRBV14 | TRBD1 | CASSRAQGWDTEAFF | TGTGCCAGCAGCCGAGCACAGGGGTGGGACACTGAAGCTTTCTTT
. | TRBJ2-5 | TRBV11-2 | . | CASSLPSTEETQYF | TGTGCCAGCAGCTTACCCTCGACAGAAGAGACCCAGTACTTC
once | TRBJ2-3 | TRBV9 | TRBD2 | CASTAGTSTDTQYF | TGTGCCAGCACAGCGGGGACTAGCACAGATACGCAGTATTTT
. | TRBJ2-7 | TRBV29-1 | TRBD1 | CSVSGTGAYEQYF | TGCAGCGTTTCCGGGACAGGGGCCTACGAGCAGTACTTC
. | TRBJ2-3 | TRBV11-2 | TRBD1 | CASSLRTGGADTQYF | TGTGCCAGCAGCCTCAGGACAGGGGGCGCGGATACGCAGTATTTT
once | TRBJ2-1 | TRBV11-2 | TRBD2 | CASRGLAGPEQFF | TGTGCCAGCAGGGGACTAGCGGGGCCTGAGCAGTTCTTC
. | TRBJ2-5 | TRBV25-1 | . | CASSGEGVQETQYF | TGTGCCAGCAGTGGGGAGGGGGTCCAAGAGACCCAGTACTTC
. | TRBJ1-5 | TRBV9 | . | CASSVGQGESNQPQHF | TGTGCCAGCAGCGTAGGCCAAGGGGAAAGCAATCAGCCCCAGCATTTT
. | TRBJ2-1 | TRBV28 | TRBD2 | CASSLYQAPRTSGSNEQFF | TGTGCCAGCAGTTTATACCAGGCCCCGAGGACTAGCGGGAGCAATGAGCAGTTCTTC
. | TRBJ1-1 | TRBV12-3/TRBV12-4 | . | CASSFPGTPAFF | TGTGCCAGCAGTTTCCCGGGGACACCGGCTTTCTTT
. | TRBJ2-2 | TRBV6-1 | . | CASSDRTKILFF | TGTGCCAGCAGTGACCGGACTAAGATTCTGTTTTTT
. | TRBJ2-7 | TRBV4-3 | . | CASSRGLGNSYEQYF | TGCGCCAGCAGCCGAGGACTGGGTAACTCCTACGAGCAGTACTTC
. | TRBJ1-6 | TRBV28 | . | CASSLRGSSYNSPLHF | TGTGCCAGCAGTTTGAGGGGGAGCTCCTATAATTCACCCCTCCACTTT